This T cell receptor beta chain originates from a study of T-cell memory formation after mild COVID-19. Study-level information: TCR clusters were mostly donor specific. General study findings and limits: Clones that contracted from day 15 to 85 had balanced CD4/CD8; later expanders were CD4+ biased. Some SARS-CoV-2-responding clones were already detected in memory before infection.

In germline, CDR1 is DFQATT, CDR2 SNEGSKA (reference sequence). Trimming cost V 5 bases and J 4 bases, with 12 bases left between them. CDR3 length: 14 amino acids. Each CDR3 protein gets one entry after TCRdb re-called the 5' RACE reads with MiXCR. This table holds around 310,000 distinct CDR3 sequences, approximately 15% found once. This clonotype was recorded at least ten times. Its antigen is currently unknown. The sample consisted of PBMCs or a T cell subset sorted from them (not recorded which). The gene calls are TRBV20-1 and TRBJ1-6, with D tentatively TRBD1 (5 bases). The source is a man between 18 and 35 years old who had mild COVID-19 (a few samples of this study predate the infection). Cell type and time point are not known. The CDR3 DNA reads as TGCAGTGCTCTCCACGGGGGGTATAATTCACCCCTCCACTTT. It encodes CSALHGGYNSPLHF.